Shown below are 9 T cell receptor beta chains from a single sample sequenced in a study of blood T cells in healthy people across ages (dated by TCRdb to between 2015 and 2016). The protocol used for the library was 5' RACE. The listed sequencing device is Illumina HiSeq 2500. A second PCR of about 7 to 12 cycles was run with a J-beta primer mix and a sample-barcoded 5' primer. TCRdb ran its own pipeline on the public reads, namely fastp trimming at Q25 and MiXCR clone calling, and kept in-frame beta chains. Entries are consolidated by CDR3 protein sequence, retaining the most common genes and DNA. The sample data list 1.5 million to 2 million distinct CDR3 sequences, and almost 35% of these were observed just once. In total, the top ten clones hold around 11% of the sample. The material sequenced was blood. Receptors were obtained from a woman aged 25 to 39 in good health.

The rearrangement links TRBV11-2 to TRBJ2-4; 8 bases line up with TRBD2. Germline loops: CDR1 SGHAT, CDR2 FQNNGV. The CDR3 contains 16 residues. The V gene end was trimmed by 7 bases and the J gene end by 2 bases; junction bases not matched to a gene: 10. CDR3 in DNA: TGTGCCAGCACCCGAAGCGGGAGAGTTACCAAAAACATTCAGTACTTC. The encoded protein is CASTRSGRVTKNIQYF.

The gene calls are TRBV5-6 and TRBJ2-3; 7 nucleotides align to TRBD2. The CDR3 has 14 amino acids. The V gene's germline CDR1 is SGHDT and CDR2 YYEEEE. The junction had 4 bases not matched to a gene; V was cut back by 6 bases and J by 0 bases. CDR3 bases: TGTGCCAGCACCTGGGGGGGTAGCACAGATACGCAGTATTTT. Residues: CASTWGGSTDTQYF.

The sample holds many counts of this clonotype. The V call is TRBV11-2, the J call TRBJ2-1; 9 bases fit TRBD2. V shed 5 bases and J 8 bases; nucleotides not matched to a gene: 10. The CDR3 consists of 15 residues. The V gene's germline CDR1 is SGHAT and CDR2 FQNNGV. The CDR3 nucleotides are TGTGCCAGCAGCCTTAGCGGGAGTAGGCCCCATGAGCAGTTCTTC. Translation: CASSLSGSRPHEQFF.

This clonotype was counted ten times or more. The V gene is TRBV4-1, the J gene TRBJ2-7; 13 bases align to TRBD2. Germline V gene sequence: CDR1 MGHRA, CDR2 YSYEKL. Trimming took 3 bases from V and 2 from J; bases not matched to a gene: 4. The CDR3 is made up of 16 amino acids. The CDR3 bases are TGCGCCAGCAGCCACCCTGGACTAGCGGGGGCCTACGAGCAGTACTTC. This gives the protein CASSHPGLAGAYEQYF.

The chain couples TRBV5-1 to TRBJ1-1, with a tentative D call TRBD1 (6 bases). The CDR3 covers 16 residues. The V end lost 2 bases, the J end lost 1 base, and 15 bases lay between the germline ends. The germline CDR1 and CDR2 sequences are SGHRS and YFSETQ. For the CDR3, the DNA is TGCGCCAGCAGCTTCGCTATCGGGGGACAGAACACTGAAGCTTTCTTT. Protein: CASSFAIGGQNTEAFF. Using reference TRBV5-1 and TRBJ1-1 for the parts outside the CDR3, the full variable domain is KAGVTQTPRYLIKTRGQQVTLSCSPISGHRSVSWYQQTPGQGLQFLFEYFSETQRNKGNFPGRFSGRQFSNSRSEMNVSTLELGDSALYLCASSFAIGGQNTEAFFGQGTRLTVV.

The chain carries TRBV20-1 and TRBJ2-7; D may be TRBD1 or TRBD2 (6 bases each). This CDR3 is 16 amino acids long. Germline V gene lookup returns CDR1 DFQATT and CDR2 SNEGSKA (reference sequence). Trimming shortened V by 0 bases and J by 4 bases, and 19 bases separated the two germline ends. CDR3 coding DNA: TGCAGTGCTAGAGATCGGACAGCGGGTTCCATGTACGAGCAGTACTTC. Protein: CSARDRTAGSMYEQYF.

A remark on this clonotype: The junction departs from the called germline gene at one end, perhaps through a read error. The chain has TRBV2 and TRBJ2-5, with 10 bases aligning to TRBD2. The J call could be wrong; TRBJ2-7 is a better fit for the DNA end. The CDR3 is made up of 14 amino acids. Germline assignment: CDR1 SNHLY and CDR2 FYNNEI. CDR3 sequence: CVSLTGLAVYEQYF. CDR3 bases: TGTGTCAGCCTCACTGGACTAGCGGTCTACGAGCAGTACTTC.

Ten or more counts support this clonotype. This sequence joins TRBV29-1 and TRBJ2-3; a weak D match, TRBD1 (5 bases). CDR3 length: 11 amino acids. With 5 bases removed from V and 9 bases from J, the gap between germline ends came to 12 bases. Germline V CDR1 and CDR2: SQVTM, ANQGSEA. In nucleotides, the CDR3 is TGCAGCGTTCGGAAGGGGCTGACGCAGTATTTT. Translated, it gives CSVRKGLTQYF.

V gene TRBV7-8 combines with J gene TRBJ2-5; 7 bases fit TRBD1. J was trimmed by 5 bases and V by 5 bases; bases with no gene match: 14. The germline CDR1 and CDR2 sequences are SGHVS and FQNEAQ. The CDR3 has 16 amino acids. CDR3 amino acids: CASSQTGRVSRETQYF. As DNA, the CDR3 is TGTGCCAGCAGCCAGACAGGGAGAGTGTCACGGGAGACCCAGTACTTC.